These 7 T cell receptor beta chains came from one sample sequenced in a study of cytomegalovirus exposure and HLA in healthy donors. Primers included in the PCR were 60 Vbeta and 13 Jbeta primers. The protocol was immunoSEQ multiplex PCR, while the TCRdb copy is restricted to in-frame clones and leaves out a portion. The table records about 160,000 clones, 70% to 90% of them present only once. The sample was PBMCs. Receptors originate from a man younger than 35 in good health and CMV-seropositive.

The chain combines TRBV2 with TRBJ1-4; TRBD1 is a possible D gene (5 bases). CDR3 length: 15 amino acids. Deletions cut 6 bases from V and 8 bases from J, with 19 bases between. The V gene's germline CDR1 is SNHLY and CDR2 FYNNEI. The CDR3 region has the DNA TGTGCCAGCAGCGGAACACAGGATGTGTTCGAAAAACTGTTTTTT. Residues: CASSGTQDVFEKLFF.

The chain couples TRBV15 to TRBJ2-5; 9 nucleotides line up with TRBD1. This CDR3 comprises 13 residues. V lost 0 bases, J lost 10 bases, and 3 bases stayed unmatched. Per germline, CDR1 LNHNV and CDR2 YYDKDF (reference sequence). The CDR3 loop is CATSRDTGGDQYF. CDR3 nucleotides: TGTGCCACCAGCAGAGACACAGGGGGCGACCAGTACTTC.

The chain uses TRBV10-3 and TRBJ1-2; no reliable D call. Trimming cost V 0 bases and J 0 bases, with 5 bases left between them. The CDR3 totals 14 residues. Germline loops: CDR1 ENHRY, CDR2 SYGVKD. DNA of the CDR3: TGTGCCATCAGTGAGTCGGGAGCTAACTATGGCTACACCTTC. Translation gives CAISESGANYGYTF.

The rearrangement uses TRBV7-2 and TRBJ2-3, with 12 bases lining up with TRBD2. J lost 5 bases, V lost 4 bases, and 4 bases had no gene match. This CDR3 is built from 15 residues. Germline assignment: CDR1 SGHTA and CDR2 FQGNSA. The CDR3 reads CASSSPGLAGDTQYF. The CDR3 DNA reads as TGTGCCAGCAGCTCCCCGGGACTAGCGGGAGATACGCAGTATTTT.

J is TRBJ2-1 and V is TRBV9, with D perhaps matching TRBD1 (6 bases). The CDR3 length is 16 residues. Germline V gene lookup returns CDR1 SGDLS and CDR2 YYNGEE. V lost 3 bases, J lost 4 bases, and 17 bases lay in between. CDR3 in amino acids: CASSAIQGFLYNEQFF. The CDR3 region has the DNA TGTGCCAGCAGCGCAATCCAGGGGTTCCTATACAATGAGCAGTTCTTC.

The J gene is TRBJ2-2, the V gene TRBV7-2; D may be TRBD1 (6 bases). The CDR3 runs to 14 residues. Looked up from germline, CDR1 is SGHTA and CDR2 is FQGNSA. Trimming pared 5 bases from V and 0 bases from J, leaving 7 bases between. The DNA for the CDR3 is TGTGCCAGCAGCCGGACAGCGAACACCGGGGAGCTGTTTTTT. Amino acid sequence: CASSRTANTGELFF.

CDR3 protein: CASSEGLSTDTQYF. The CDR3 DNA reads as TGTGCCAGCAGTGAGGGCCTTAGCACAGATACGCAGTATTTT. The V call is TRBV9, the J call TRBJ2-3; weak D call: TRBD2 (5 bases). The germline V gene encodes CDR1 SGDLS and CDR2 YYNGEE. This CDR3 is built from 14 residues. V dropped 5 bases and J dropped 0 bases, with 10 bases sitting between them.